This T cell receptor beta chain was observed in a study of blood T cells in healthy people across ages. Study-wide context: Template switching captured about one barcoded beta molecule per two T cells. General study results and limits: The unknown donor CMV status may have confounded expanded clonotype changes.

About this clonotype: Its antigen is still unknown.

The use of a sample-barcoded 5' primer and a J-beta primer mix characterized a second PCR of 7 to 11 cycles. One entry per CDR3 protein, called by TCRdb with MiXCR from the 5' RACE reads. The table records 1,100,000 or so distinct CDR3 sequences, 40% to 50% of them present only once. The V gene's germline CDR1 is SQVTM and CDR2 ANQGSEA. The CDR3 has 15 amino acids. Material: blood. This rearrangement joins TRBV29-1 to TRBJ2-5; D call uncertain. The last part of the DNA fits TRBJ2-1 better; the J call may be wrong. This TCR came from a woman aged 55-75 years in good health. The CDR3 region has the DNA TGCAGCGCATATAGCAACCGTTTCGGCCAAGAGACCCAGTTCTTC. This sequence encodes CSAYSNRFGQETQFF.